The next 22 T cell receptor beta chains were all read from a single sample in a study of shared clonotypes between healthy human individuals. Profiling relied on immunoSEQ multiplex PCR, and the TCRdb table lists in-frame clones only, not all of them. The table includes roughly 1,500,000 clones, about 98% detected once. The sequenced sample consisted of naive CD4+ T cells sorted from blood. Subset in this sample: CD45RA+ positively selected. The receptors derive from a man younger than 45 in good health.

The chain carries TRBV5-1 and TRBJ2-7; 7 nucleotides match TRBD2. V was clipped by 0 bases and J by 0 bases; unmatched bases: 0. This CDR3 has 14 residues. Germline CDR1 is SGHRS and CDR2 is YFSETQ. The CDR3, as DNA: TGCGCCAGCAGCTTGGAGCGGGGCTCCTACGAGCAGTACTTC. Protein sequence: CASSLERGSYEQYF.

In DNA form, the CDR3 reads TGTGCCAGCAGTGTGGCGGGCGGGGCCGAGCAGTACTTC. Protein product: CASSVAGGAEQYF. The chain has TRBV6-4 and TRBJ2-7; tentatively, D is TRBD2 (6 bases). The CDR3 contains 13 residues. Trimming cost V 4 bases and J 6 bases, with 13 bases left between them. CDR1 and CDR2 (germline): MRHNA, SNTAGT.

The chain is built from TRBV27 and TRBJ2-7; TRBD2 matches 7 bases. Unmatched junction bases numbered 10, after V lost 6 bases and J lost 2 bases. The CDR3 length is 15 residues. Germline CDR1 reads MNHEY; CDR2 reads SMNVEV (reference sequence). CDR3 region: CASRQSSGRTYEQYF. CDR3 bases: TGTGCCAGCAGGCAATCTAGCGGACGAACCTACGAGCAGTACTTC.

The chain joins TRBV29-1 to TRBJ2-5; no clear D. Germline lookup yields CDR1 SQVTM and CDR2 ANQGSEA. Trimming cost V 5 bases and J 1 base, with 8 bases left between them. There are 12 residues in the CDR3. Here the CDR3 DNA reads TGCAGCGTTACATACAGCCAAGAGACCCAGTACTTC. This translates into CSVTYSQETQYF. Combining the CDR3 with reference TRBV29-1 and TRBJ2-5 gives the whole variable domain SAVISQKPSRDICQRGTSLTIQCQVDSQVTMMFWYRQQPGQSLTLIATANQGSEATYESGFVIDKFPISRPNLTFSTLTVSNMSPEDSSIYLCSVTYSQETQYFGPGTRLLVL.

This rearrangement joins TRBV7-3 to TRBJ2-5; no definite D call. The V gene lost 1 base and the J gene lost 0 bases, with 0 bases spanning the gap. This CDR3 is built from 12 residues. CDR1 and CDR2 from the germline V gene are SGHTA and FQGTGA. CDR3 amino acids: CASSLNQETQYF. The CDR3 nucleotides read TGTGCCAGCAGCTTAAACCAAGAGACCCAGTACTTC. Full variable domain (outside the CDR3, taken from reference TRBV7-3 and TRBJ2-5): GAGVSQTPSNKVTEKGKYVELRCDPISGHTALYWYRQSLGQGPEFLIYFQGTGAADDSGLPNDRFFAVRPEGSVSTLKIQRTERGDSAVYLCASSLNQETQYFGPGTRLLVL.

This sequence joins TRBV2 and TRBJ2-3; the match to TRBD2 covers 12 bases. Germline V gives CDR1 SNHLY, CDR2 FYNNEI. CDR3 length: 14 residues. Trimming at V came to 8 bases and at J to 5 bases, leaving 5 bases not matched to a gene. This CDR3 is CASRLAGAVDTQYF. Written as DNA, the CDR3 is TGTGCCAGCCGACTAGCGGGAGCCGTAGATACGCAGTATTTT.

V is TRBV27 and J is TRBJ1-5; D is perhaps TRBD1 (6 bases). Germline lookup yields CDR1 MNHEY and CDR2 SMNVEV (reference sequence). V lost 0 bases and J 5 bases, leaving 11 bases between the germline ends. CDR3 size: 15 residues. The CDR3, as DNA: TGTGCCAGCAGTTTATCAACAGGGCTTGATCAGCCCCAGCATTTT. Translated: CASSLSTGLDQPQHF.

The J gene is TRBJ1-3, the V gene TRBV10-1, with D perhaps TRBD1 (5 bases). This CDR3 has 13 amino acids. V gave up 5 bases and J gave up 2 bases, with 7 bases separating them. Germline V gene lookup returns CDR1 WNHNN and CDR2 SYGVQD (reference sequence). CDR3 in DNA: TGCGCCAGCAGTTCAGGGACTGGAAACACCATATATTTT. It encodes CASSSGTGNTIYF.

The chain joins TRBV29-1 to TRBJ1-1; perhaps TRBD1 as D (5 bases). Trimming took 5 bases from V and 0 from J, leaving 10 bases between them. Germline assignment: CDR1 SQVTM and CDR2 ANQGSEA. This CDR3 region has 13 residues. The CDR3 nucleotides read TGCAGCGTTAAGGGGCTTTTGAACACTGAAGCTTTCTTT. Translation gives CSVKGLLNTEAFF.

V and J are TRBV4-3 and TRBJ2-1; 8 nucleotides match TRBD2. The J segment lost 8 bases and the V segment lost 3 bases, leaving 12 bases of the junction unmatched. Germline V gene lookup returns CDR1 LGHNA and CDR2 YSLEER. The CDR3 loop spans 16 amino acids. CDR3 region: CASSQRTSSPFDEQFF. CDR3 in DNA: TGCGCCAGCAGCCAGCGGACTAGCTCTCCGTTCGATGAGCAGTTCTTC.

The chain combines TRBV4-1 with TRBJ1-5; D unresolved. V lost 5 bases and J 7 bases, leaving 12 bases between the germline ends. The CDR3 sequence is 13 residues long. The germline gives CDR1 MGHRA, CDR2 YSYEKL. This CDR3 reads CASSKRVEQPQHF. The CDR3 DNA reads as TGCGCCAGCAGCAAGAGGGTGGAACAGCCCCAGCATTTT.

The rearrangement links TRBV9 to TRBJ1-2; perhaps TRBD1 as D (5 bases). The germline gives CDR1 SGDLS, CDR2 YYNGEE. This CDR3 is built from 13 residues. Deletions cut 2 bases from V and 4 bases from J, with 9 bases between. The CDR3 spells CASSVEGLYGYTF. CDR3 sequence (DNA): TGTGCCAGCAGCGTGGAGGGGCTCTATGGCTACACCTTC.

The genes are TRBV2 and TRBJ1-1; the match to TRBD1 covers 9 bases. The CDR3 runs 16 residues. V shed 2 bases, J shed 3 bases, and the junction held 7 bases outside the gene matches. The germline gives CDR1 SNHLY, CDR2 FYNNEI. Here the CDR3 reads CASSEWEQGAHTEAFF. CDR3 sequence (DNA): TGTGCCAGCAGTGAATGGGAACAGGGGGCGCACACTGAAGCTTTCTTT.

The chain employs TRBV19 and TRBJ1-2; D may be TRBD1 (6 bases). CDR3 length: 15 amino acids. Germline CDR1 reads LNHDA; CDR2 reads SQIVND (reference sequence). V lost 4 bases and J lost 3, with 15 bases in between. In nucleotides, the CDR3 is TGTGCCAGTAGTAGTTTCAGGGGCGTTGACTATGGCTACACCTTC. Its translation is CASSSFRGVDYGYTF.

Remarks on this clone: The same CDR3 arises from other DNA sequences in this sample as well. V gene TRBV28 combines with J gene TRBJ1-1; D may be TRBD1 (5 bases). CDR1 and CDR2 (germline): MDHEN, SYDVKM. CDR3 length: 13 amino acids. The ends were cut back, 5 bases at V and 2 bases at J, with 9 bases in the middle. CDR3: CASSLGRNTEAFF. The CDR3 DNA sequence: TGTGCCAGCAGTCTGGGACGTAACACTGAAGCTTTCTTT.

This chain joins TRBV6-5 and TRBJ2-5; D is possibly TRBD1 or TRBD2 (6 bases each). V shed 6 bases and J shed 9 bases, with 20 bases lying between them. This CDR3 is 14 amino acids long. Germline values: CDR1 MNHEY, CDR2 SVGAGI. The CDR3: CASSPPLGGAAQYF. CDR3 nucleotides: TGTGCCAGCAGCCCTCCTCTCGGGGGCGCGGCCCAGTACTTC.

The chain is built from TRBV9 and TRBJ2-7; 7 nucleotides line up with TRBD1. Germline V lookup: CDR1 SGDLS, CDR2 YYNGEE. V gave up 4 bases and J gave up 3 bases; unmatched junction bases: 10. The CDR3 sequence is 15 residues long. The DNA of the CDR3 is TGTGCCAGCAGCCCGTCGGGACAGCCTCACTACGAGCAGTACTTC. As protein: CASSPSGQPHYEQYF.

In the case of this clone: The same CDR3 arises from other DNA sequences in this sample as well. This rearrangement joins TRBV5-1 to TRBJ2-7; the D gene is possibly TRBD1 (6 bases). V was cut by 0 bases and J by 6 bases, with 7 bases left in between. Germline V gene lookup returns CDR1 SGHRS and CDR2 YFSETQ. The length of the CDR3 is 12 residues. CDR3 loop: CASSLVGGEQYF. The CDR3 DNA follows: TGCGCCAGCAGCTTGGTAGGGGGCGAGCAGTACTTC. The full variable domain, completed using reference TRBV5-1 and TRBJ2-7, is KAGVTQTPRYLIKTRGQQVTLSCSPISGHRSVSWYQQTPGQGLQFLFEYFSETQRNKGNFPGRFSGRQFSNSRSEMNVSTLELGDSALYLCASSLVGGEQYFGPGTRLTVT.

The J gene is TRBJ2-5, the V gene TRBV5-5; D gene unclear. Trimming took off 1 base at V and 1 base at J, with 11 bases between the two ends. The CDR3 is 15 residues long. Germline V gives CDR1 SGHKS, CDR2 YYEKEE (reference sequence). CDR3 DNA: TGTGCCAGCAGCTTGTACGTCAGGAGCCAAGAGACCCAGTACTTC. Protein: CASSLYVRSQETQYF.

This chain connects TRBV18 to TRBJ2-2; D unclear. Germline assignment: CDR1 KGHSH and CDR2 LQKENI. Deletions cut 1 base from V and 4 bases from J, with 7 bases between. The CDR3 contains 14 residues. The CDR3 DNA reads TGTGCCAGCTCACCACGGGATATCACCGGGGAGCTGTTTTTT. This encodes CASSPRDITGELFF.

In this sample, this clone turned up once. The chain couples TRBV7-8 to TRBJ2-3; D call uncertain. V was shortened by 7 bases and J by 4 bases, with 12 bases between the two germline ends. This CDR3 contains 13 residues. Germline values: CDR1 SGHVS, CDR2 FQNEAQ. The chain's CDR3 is CASTITHSDTQYF. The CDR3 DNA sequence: TGTGCCAGCACTATAACCCACTCAGATACGCAGTATTTT.

The CDR3 sequence: CAGSLEGPYNEQFF. CDR3 DNA: TGTGCCGGGTCATTGGAGGGCCCCTACAATGAGCAGTTCTTC. The chain joins TRBV2 to TRBJ2-1; TRBD2 might be the D (6 bases). Trimming removed 11 bases from V and 2 bases from J, with 16 bases in between. Germline V gene sequence: CDR1 SNHLY, CDR2 FYNNEI. The CDR3 consists of 14 residues.